The 15 T cell receptor beta chains presented below share a single source sample, sequenced in a study of T cells in Graves' hyperthyroidism and ophthalmopathy (dated by TCRdb to about 2019). The library was made by multiplex PCR. The sequencing machine was an Illumina HiSeq 2000. The TCR beta CDR3 regions were amplified from RNA transcripts. The TCR CDR3 was subjected to a first round of RT-PCR using the HTBI primer set and the Qiagen OneStep RT-PCR kit. TCRdb reprocessed the public reads (quality trimming at Q25 with fastp, clone calling with MiXCR) and kept in-frame beta chains. One record per CDR3 amino acid sequence lists the most common genes and DNA. This sample has about 150,000 distinct CDR3 sequences in its table, and around 20% of those were observed once. Clones ranked in the top ten supply around two thirds of the sample. Sequencing was done on a sample of blood. The origin of the receptors is a woman aged 45-65 years with Graves' hyperthyroidism that later progressed to Graves' ophthalmopathy.

This clonotype was counted ten times or more. The genes are TRBV7-8 and TRBJ2-5; no clear D. Trimming took off 0 bases at V and 5 bases at J, with 10 bases between the two ends. The germline gives CDR1 SGHVS, CDR2 FQNEAQ. The length of the CDR3 is 14 residues. CDR3 DNA: TGTGCCAGCAGCTTAGCTTCGTTGGGGGAGACCCAGTACTTC. This sequence encodes CASSLASLGETQYF.

There are a few counts of this clonotype. The chain employs TRBV28 and TRBJ1-4; 7 bases are shared with TRBD1. Trimming at V came to 6 bases and at J to 0 bases, leaving 4 bases not matched to a gene. The CDR3 is made up of 15 amino acids. Germline CDR1 and CDR2: MDHEN and SYDVKM. CDR3 sequence: CASRVQGTTNEKLFF. The CDR3 bases are TGTGCCAGCAGAGTACAGGGGACAACTAATGAAAAACTGTTTTTT. Filled out from reference TRBV28 and TRBJ1-4, the complete variable domain reads DVKVTQSSRYLVKRTGEKVFLECVQDMDHENMFWYRQDPGLGLRLIYFSYDVKMKEKGDIPEGYSVSREKKERFSLILESASTNQTSMYLCASRVQGTTNEKLFFGSGTQLSVL.

This clonotype was recorded many times. J is TRBJ2-2 and V is TRBV29-1; tentatively, D is TRBD1 (5 bases). The V end was cut by 4 bases, the J end by 4 bases, with 13 bases between. The CDR3 totals 14 residues. Germline lookup yields CDR1 SQVTM and CDR2 ANQGSEA. The CDR3 is CSVAKQVPTGELFF. In DNA form, the CDR3 reads TGCAGCGTTGCCAAACAGGTGCCCACCGGGGAGCTGTTTTTT.

This clonotype was seen many times. The genes are TRBV20-1 and TRBJ1-3; D gene ambiguous. The V and J ends lost 2 bases and 2 bases respectively, with 7 bases between them. Germline V CDR1 and CDR2: DFQATT, SNEGSKA (reference sequence). CDR3 length: 13 amino acids. The CDR3 sequence is CSARTGTGNTIYF. The CDR3 DNA reads TGCAGTGCTAGAACGGGGACTGGAAACACCATATATTTT.

This clonotype was seen ten or more times. The chain employs TRBV2 and TRBJ2-6; possibly TRBD1 or TRBD2 for D (5 bases each). CDR3 length: 18 amino acids. Germline assignment: CDR1 SNHLY and CDR2 FYNNEI. Trimming took off 2 bases at V and 4 bases at J, with 18 bases between the two ends. CDR3 in amino acids: CASSELGRSARGANVLTF. In DNA form, the CDR3 reads TGTGCCAGCAGTGAATTGGGACGGAGCGCGAGGGGGGCCAACGTCCTGACTTTC.

This clonotype was counted ten times or more. The V gene is TRBV3-1, the J gene TRBJ2-1, with 7 bases fitting TRBD1. J was trimmed by 8 bases and V by 4 bases; bases with no gene match: 8. The CDR3 length is 14 residues. Germline V gene sequence: CDR1 LGHDT, CDR2 YNNKEL (reference sequence). CDR3 loop: CASSPYRGRDEQFF. The CDR3 DNA is TGTGCCAGCAGCCCCTACAGGGGCCGAGATGAGCAGTTCTTC.

This CDR3 is CASSPRMLGNQPQHF. CDR3 DNA: TGTGCCAGCAGTCCCCGGATGCTTGGGAATCAGCCCCAGCATTTT. V gene TRBV28 combines with J gene TRBJ1-5, with D uncertain. There are 15 residues in the CDR3. The germline V gene encodes CDR1 MDHEN and CDR2 SYDVKM. Trimming cost V 5 bases and J 4 bases, with 15 bases left between them.

This clonotype has a count of ten or more. The CDR3 sequence: CASSPADSNQPQHF. The CDR3 DNA follows: TGTGCCAGCTCACCCGCGGATAGCAATCAGCCCCAGCATTTT. This chain uses TRBV18 with TRBJ1-5; D remains ambiguous. The V gene's germline CDR1 is KGHSH and CDR2 LQKENI. Trimming removed 3 bases from V and 0 bases from J, with 6 bases in between. The CDR3 has 14 amino acids.

This clonotype was seen repeatedly, ten times or more. The V gene is TRBV27, the J gene TRBJ2-1, with D perhaps matching TRBD2 (6 bases). Germline V lookup: CDR1 MNHEY, CDR2 SMNVEV (reference sequence). CDR3 length equals 12 residues. The V and J ends lost 8 bases and 5 bases respectively, with 10 bases between them. The CDR3, as DNA: TGTGCCAGCGGGACTGGCCACAATGAGCAGTTCTTC. Translating it yields CASGTGHNEQFF.

The rearrangement uses TRBV5-4 and TRBJ2-2, with D possibly matching TRBD2 (5 bases). The CDR3 consists of 16 residues. Trimming removed 4 bases from V and 6 bases from J, with 19 bases in between. The germline V gene encodes CDR1 SGHNT and CDR2 YYREEE (reference sequence). The CDR3: CASSRPGISTPGELFF. CDR3 DNA sequence: TGTGCCAGCAGCCGTCCCGGGATCTCCACCCCCGGGGAGCTGTTTTTT.

J is TRBJ1-4 and V is TRBV3-1; D uncertain. The germline V and J ends were trimmed by 1 base and 4 bases, with 10 bases remaining between them. The germline V gene has CDR1 LGHDT and CDR2 YNNKEL (reference sequence). The CDR3 sequence is 15 residues long. DNA of the CDR3: TGTGCCAGCAGCCAAGTGGCGGATTTTAATGAAAAACTGTTTTTT. This encodes CASSQVADFNEKLFF.

This clonotype was found many times. The gene calls are TRBV7-3 and TRBJ2-1; D remains ambiguous. This CDR3 comprises 15 residues. Germline assignment: CDR1 SGHTA and CDR2 FQGTGA. Trimming pared 5 bases from V and 4 bases from J, leaving 15 bases between. The chain's CDR3 is CASSLVKVGYNEQFF. The CDR3 DNA is TGTGCCAGCAGCCTTGTCAAGGTGGGGTACAATGAGCAGTTCTTC.

At least ten counts were recorded for this clonotype. V usage is TRBV2 and J usage is TRBJ2-3, with 9 bases that match TRBD2. The germline CDR1 and CDR2 sequences are SNHLY and FYNNEI. V lost 7 bases, J lost 4 bases, and 6 bases stayed unmatched. The CDR3 has 14 amino acids. The CDR3 DNA reads as TGTGCCAGCAACGGACTAGCGTTCCCAGATACGCAGTATTTT. Translating it yields CASNGLAFPDTQYF.

This chain joins TRBV7-9 and TRBJ2-2; 10 bases are a match to TRBD2. V lost 6 bases, J lost 4 bases, and 11 bases stayed unmatched. This CDR3 has 17 amino acids. Germline CDR1 and CDR2: SEHNR and FQNEAQ (reference sequence). CDR3 in amino acids: CASSLGLAGVRTGELFF. CDR3 DNA sequence: TGTGCCAGCAGTCTGGGGCTAGCGGGAGTTCGCACCGGGGAGCTGTTTTTT.

Note on this clonotype: A much larger clone lies one base from this, so it may be a read error. The chain has TRBV27 and TRBJ1-5; the match to TRBD1 covers 7 bases. Germline V CDR1 and CDR2: MNHEY, SMNVEV (reference sequence). V gave up 7 bases and J gave up 4 bases; unmatched junction bases: 19. The CDR3 contains 18 residues. Here the CDR3 DNA reads TGTGCCAGCATTCTTACCGCCCCTACAGGGGTAGGGAATCAGCCCCAGCATTTT. This translates into CASILTAPTGVGNQPQHF.